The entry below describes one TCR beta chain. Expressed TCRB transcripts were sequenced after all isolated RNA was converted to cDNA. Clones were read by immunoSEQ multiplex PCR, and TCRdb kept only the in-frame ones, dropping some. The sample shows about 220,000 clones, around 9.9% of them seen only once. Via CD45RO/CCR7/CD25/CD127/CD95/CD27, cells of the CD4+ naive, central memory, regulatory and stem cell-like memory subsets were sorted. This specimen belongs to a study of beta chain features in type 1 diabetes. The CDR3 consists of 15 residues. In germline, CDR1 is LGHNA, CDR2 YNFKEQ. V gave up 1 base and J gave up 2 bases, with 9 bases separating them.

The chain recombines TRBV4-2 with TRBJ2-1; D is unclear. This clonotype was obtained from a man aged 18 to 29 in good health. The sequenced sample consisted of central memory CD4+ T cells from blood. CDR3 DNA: TGTGCCAGCAGCCAAGTGGGCCAGGCCTACAATGAGCAGTTCTTC. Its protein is CASSQVGQAYNEQFF.